The rows below give T cell receptor beta chains drawn from one sample of a study of technical replicates of blood from four donors. Profiled with immunoSEQ multiplex PCR; TCRdb holds only in-frame clones, not every one. This table holds about 83,000 clones, 92% found once. The sample comprised T cells isolated from PBMCs. These receptors were collected from a human donor in good health. CDR3s include the opening cysteine and the closing phenylalanine or tryptophan. The order of the fields is J gene, clone size, D gene, V gene, CDR3 DNA, CDR3 protein. The D gene is left open where the match is weak. The size of a clone is reported for some rows only, either as once, few or many, or as a class for expanded clones.

>TRBJ2-1|NA|TRBD2|TRBV6-6
TGTGCCAGCAGTCTGACTAGCGAGCAGTTCTTC
CASSLTSEQFF
>TRBJ1-5|NA|NA|TRBV4-1
TGCGCCAGCAGCCAGCGCGCGTATAGCAATCAGCCCCAGCATTTT
CASSQRAYSNQPQHF
>TRBJ2-1|NA|TRBD1|TRBV12-5
TGTGCTAGTGGTCTGGACAGGGAAAATGAGCAGTTCTTC
CASGLDRENEQFF
>TRBJ2-7|NA|NA|TRBV2
TGTGCCAGCAGTGAAGAGAGCGGGCGGGAAGGCGAGCAGTACTTC
CASSEESGREGEQYF
>TRBJ1-1|NA|TRBD1|TRBV18
TGTGCCAGCTCACCCCTCCTACAGGGGGTGAACACTGAAGCTTTCTTT
CASSPLLQGVNTEAFF
>TRBJ1-2|NA|TRBD1|TRBV19
TGTGCCAGTAGTATCGGGGGACAGACTTCTGGCTACACCTTC
CASSIGGQTSGYTF
>TRBJ2-7|NA|TRBD1|TRBV7-9
TGTGCCAGCAGCGTTTCTCCCGGGACAGGGGGTTTGAACGAGCAGTACTTC
CASSVSPGTGGLNEQYF
>TRBJ1-1|NA|NA|TRBV7-6
TGTGCCAGCAGCTTAGGGGGCGAAGCTTTCTTT
CASSLGGEAFF
>TRBJ2-7|NA|TRBD2|TRBV7-2
TGTGCCAGCAGCCCCTCTTGGGGGGAGGGGGAGCAGTACTTC
CASSPSWGEGEQYF
>TRBJ2-7|NA|TRBD1|TRBV4-1
TGCGCCAGCAGCCGGAGATTGACAGGGTCCTACGAGCAGTACTTC
CASSRRLTGSYEQYF
>TRBJ2-7|once|TRBD1|TRBV6-5
TGTGCCAGCAGAATGCCGGGACAGGGGACGTACGAGCAGTACTTC
CASRMPGQGTYEQYF
>TRBJ1-6|NA|NA|TRBV10-2
TGCGCCAGCAGTGAGTCTTCGACGGGGAATTCACCCCTCCACTTT
CASSESSTGNSPLHF
>TRBJ2-5|NA|NA|TRBV5-1
TGCGCCAGCAGCTTGAGGGGGGGCGGATCGGGAGAGACCCAGTACTTC
CASSLRGGGSGETQYF
>TRBJ1-1|NA|NA|TRBV28
TGTGCCAGCAGTTTATTAGCGGGGAGGGGTACTGAAGCTTTCTTT
CASSLLAGRGTEAFF
>TRBJ2-6|NA|NA|TRBV6-6
TGTGCCAGCAGTTACTCTGCGGGATCTGGGGCCAACGTCCTGACTTTC
CASSYSAGSGANVLTF
>TRBJ1-1|NA|TRBD1|TRBV12-5
TGTGCTAGTGGAACTCGACAGGGACCCGGGACTGAAGCTTTCTTT
CASGTRQGPGTEAFF
>TRBJ1-5|NA|TRBD1|TRBV4-1
TGCGCCAGCAGCCAAGGTCCGACAGGGGTTGGAAATCAGCCCCAGCATTTT
CASSQGPTGVGNQPQHF
>TRBJ1-1|NA|NA|TRBV13
TGTGCCAGCAGCTTGGACACCTCGAACACTGAAGCTTTCTTT
CASSLDTSNTEAFF
>TRBJ1-2|NA|NA|TRBV11-3
TGTGCCAGCAGCTTAGGCCTGGCCTATGGCTACACCTTC
CASSLGLAYGYTF
>TRBJ2-1|NA|NA|TRBV5-1
TGCGCCAGCAGCTTGGTAGGTCAGGTTAACAATGAGCAGTTCTTC
CASSLVGQVNNEQFF
>TRBJ2-3|NA|NA|TRBV10-2
TGCGCCAGCAGTCCCTTCGCGGGGGATACGCAGTATTTT
CASSPFAGDTQYF
>TRBJ1-1|NA|NA|TRBV7-8
TGTGCCAGCAGTCCACAGGGCATAGAAGCTTTCTTT
CASSPQGIEAFF
>TRBJ1-4|NA|NA|TRBV30
TGTGCCTGGAGTTTTGGGCCTAATGAAAAACTGTTTTTT
CAWSFGPNEKLFF
>TRBJ1-3|NA|NA|TRBV7-2
TGTGCCAGCAGCTTTGCTCGAGGCAGCTCTGGAAACACCATATATTTT
CASSFARGSSGNTIYF
>TRBJ2-5|NA|TRBD2|TRBV28
TGTGCCACCTCCCTAGCGGGAATCAAAGAGACCCAGTACTTC
CATSLAGIKETQYF
>TRBJ1-1|NA|NA|TRBV30
TGTGCCTGGGACAAGGACTGGGGAGCTTTCTTT
CAWDKDWGAFF
>TRBJ1-5|NA|NA|TRBV5-1
TGCGCCAGCAGCCCTGGGTGGGCAGGTGGGGCAAATCAGCCCCAGCATTTT
CASSPGWAGGANQPQHF
>TRBJ2-2|few|NA|TRBV29-1
TGCAGCGTTGACAGAACGAACACCGGGGAGCTGTTTTTT
CSVDRTNTGELFF
>TRBJ2-3|NA|NA|TRBV29-1
TGCAGCGTTGATGAGGCCCTTCTTACAGATACGCAGTATTTT
CSVDEALLTDTQYF
>TRBJ2-7|NA|TRBD1|TRBV28
TGTGCCAGCAGTGCAGGGGGCGTTAAGTACGAGCAGTACTTC
CASSAGGVKYEQYF
>TRBJ2-7|NA|NA|TRBV10-2
TGCGCCAGCAGTGAGGCAGGCCTCTCCTACGAGCAGTACTTC
CASSEAGLSYEQYF
>TRBJ2-1|NA|TRBD1|TRBV19
TGTGCCAGTAGTTTCGACGCGGGGACAGGGGATGAGCAGTTCTTC
CASSFDAGTGDEQFF
>TRBJ2-7|NA|NA|TRBV5-1
TGCGCCAGCAGCCCGGACACCTCCTACGAGCAGTACTTC
CASSPDTSYEQYF
>TRBJ2-1|once|NA|TRBV27
TGTGCCAGCAGTTTGGGGGGACAGTGGAATGAGCAGTTCTTC
CASSLGGQWNEQFF
>TRBJ2-2|NA|NA|TRBV9
TGTGCCAGCACCCCATCCGGGAATACCTCACCAGGGGAGCTGTTTTTT
CASTPSGNTSPGELFF
>TRBJ2-7|NA|TRBD2|TRBV7-9
TGTGCCAGCAGCTTTGATGCTAGCGGGAGCCCCTCCTTC
CASSFDASGSPSF
>TRBJ1-4|NA|NA|TRBV5-1
TGCGCCAGCAGCTCAGAACCCCAGGAACTTACAACTAATGAAAAACTGTTTTTT
CASSSEPQELTTNEKLFF
>TRBJ2-1|NA|NA|TRBV19
TGTGCCAGTAGTAAGGGGACTGATGCCTGGAATGAGCAGTTCTTC
CASSKGTDAWNEQFF
>TRBJ1-5|NA|NA|TRBV5-1
TGCGCCAGCAGCTACGGCGGGAATCAGCCCCAGCATTTT
CASSYGGNQPQHF
>TRBJ1-1|NA|NA|TRBV30
TGTGCCTGGACCCGTAGCCCTCGTACTTTCTTT
CAWTRSPRTFF
>TRBJ1-1|once|NA|TRBV27
TGTGCCAGCAGTTCCACAGGGAACACTGAAGCTTTCTTT
CASSSTGNTEAFF
>TRBJ2-1|few|NA|TRBV2
TGTGCCAGCAGTGAGGGGACACCGTACAATGAGCAGTTCTTC
CASSEGTPYNEQFF
>TRBJ1-1|NA|NA|TRBV27
TGTGCCAGCAGGGGGGCAGTGAACACTGAAGCTTTCTTT
CASRGAVNTEAFF
>TRBJ2-3|NA|TRBD1|TRBV15
TGTGCCACCAGTCCGGGACAGGGTTTTTCATTTGTAGCAGATACGCAGTATTTT
CATSPGQGFSFVADTQYF
>TRBJ2-7|NA|NA|TRBV4-1
TGCGCCAGCAGCCAAGACGGAGGGGACGAATACTTC
CASSQDGGDEYF
>TRBJ2-7|NA|NA|TRBV7-8
TGTGCCAGCAGCTCAAAGCCGGGACAAGACTACGAGCAGTACTTC
CASSSKPGQDYEQYF
>TRBJ2-1|NA|NA|TRBV4-1
TGCGCCAGCAGCCAAGGACTCCGGGGTCACAATGAGCAGTTCTTC
CASSQGLRGHNEQFF
>TRBJ2-2|NA|NA|TRBV9
TGTGCCAGCAGCGTCGGGTTGCGCGGGGGCGCGACCGGGGAGCTGTTTTTT
CASSVGLRGGATGELFF
>TRBJ2-7|NA|TRBD1|TRBV7-6
TGTGCCAGCAGCTCTTCAGACAGGGACGAGCAGTACTTC
CASSSSDRDEQYF
>TRBJ2-7|NA|TRBD1|TRBV11-1
TGTGCCAGCAGCTCCCGCAGGGGGAGCTCCTACGAGCAGTACTTC
CASSSRRGSSYEQYF
>TRBJ1-5|NA|NA|TRBV19
TGTGCCAGTAGTAAGGTCTCGGCAGGGACTAATAGCAATCAGCCCCAGCATTTT
CASSKVSAGTNSNQPQHF